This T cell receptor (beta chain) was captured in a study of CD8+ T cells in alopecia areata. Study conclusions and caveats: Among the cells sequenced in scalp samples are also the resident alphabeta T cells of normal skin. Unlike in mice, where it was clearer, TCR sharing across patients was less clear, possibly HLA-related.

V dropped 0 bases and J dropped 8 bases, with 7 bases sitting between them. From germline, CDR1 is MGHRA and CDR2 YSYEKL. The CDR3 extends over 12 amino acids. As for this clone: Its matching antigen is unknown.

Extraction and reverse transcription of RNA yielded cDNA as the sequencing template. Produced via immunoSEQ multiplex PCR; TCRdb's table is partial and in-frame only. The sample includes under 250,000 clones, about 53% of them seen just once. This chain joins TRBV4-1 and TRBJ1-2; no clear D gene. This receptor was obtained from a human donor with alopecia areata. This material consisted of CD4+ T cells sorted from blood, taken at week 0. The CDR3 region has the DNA TGCGCCAGCAGCCAAGAAAGGGCCGGCTACACCTTC. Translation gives CASSQERAGYTF.